This T cell receptor (beta chain) was sequenced during a study of neurological immune-mediated disorders. Study-level findings and limits: Private repertoires in all groups were suggested by the absence of shared CDR3 amino acid sequences among expanded clones across subjects. Patients with HTLV-1-associated myelopathy showed the most TCR clonal expansion. Those with multiple sclerosis showed the least, falling below healthy controls.

The cDNA was synthesized by 5'RACE incorporating 10-nucleotide random UMIs. One entry per CDR3 protein results from TCRdb running MiXCR on the 5' RACE reads. The sample contains approximately 70,000 distinct CDR3 sequences, around 9.6% of which appear only once. Described time point: longitudinal time-point 1 (baseline). Unsorted libraries were generated from 2 million PBMCs. These cells had been stored in RNAlater at -80 C. Concerning this clonotype itself: Its antigen is still unknown. Compared with germline, one end of the junction differs, possibly owing to a read error.

Germline values: CDR1 SQVTM, CDR2 ANQGSEA. The CDR3 contains 12 residues. This sequence joins TRBV29-1 and TRBJ2-1; D could derive from TRBD1 or TRBD2 (5 bases each). The origin of this receptor is a man under 40 in good health. Sequencing was performed on PBMCs. The CDR3 reads CSVGYGGREQFF. The DNA for the CDR3 is TGTAGCGTTGGCTATGGGGGAAGAGAGCAGTTCTTC.